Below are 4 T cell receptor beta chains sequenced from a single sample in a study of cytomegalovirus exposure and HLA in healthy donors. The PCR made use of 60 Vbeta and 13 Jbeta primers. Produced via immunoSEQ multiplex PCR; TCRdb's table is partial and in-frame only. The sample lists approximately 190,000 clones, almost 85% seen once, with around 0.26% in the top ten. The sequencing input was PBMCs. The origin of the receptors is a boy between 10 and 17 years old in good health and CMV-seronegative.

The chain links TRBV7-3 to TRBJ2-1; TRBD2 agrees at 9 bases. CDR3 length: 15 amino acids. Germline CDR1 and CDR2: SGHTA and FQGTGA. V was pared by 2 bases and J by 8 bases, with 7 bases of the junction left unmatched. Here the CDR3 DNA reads TGTGCCAGCAGCTTATCTCCTAGCGGGAACTATGAGCAGTTCTTC. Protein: CASSLSPSGNYEQFF.

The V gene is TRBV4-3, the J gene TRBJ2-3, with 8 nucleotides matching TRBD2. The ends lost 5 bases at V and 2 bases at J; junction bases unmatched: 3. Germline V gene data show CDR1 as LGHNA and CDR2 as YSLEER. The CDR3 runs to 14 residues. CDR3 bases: TGCGCCAGCAGCGCGCGGGGGGCCACAGATACGCAGTATTTT. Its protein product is CASSARGATDTQYF.

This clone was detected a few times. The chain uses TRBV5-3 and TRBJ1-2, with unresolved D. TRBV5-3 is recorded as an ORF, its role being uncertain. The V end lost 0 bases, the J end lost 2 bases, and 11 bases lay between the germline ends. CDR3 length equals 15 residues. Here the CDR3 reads CARSLALTGNYGYTF. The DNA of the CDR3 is TGTGCCAGAAGCTTGGCCCTTACGGGGAACTATGGCTACACCTTC.

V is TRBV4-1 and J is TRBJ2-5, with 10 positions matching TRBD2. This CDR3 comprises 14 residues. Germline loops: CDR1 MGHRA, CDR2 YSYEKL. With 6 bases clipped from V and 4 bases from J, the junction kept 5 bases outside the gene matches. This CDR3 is CASSTLAGPETQYF. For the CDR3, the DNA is TGCGCCAGCAGTACACTAGCGGGGCCAGAGACCCAGTACTTC.